This is a list of T cell receptor beta chains from one sample in a study of CD8+CD57+ T cells in acquired aplastic anemia. A single record per CDR3 protein comes from TCRdb applying MiXCR to the reads. The table includes some 200,000 distinct CDR3 sequences, approximately 48% detected once. Input material: sorted CD4+, CD8+, or CD8+CD57+ T cells (not recorded which) from PBMCs. These receptors originate from a human donor with aplastic anemia. Both conserved end residues are part of each CDR3. Each record gives: D gene, clone size, V gene, J gene, CDR3 protein, CDR3 DNA. A D gene is named only where the DNA matches it firmly. Only some rows state a clone size, as once, few, many or a class for expanded clones.

d_call: TRBD2; clone_size: many; v_call: TRBV5-1; j_call: TRBJ2-7; cdr3_aa: CASSLSRHEIGTSGRGSEQYF; cdr3_nt: TGCGCCAGCAGCTTGTCTCGTCATGAAATAGGGACTAGCGGGAGGGGTAGCGAGCAGTACTTC
d_call: TRBD2; clone_size: NA; v_call: TRBV4-1; j_call: TRBJ2-5; cdr3_aa: CASSPRGEETQYF; cdr3_nt: TGCGCCAGCAGCCCACGGGGGGAAGAGACCCAGTACTTC
d_call: NA; clone_size: NA; v_call: TRBV20-1; j_call: TRBJ2-5; cdr3_aa: CSASTETQYF; cdr3_nt: TGCAGTGCTAGCACCGAGACCCAGTACTTC
d_call: NA; clone_size: many; v_call: TRBV12-3/TRBV12-4; j_call: TRBJ1-2; cdr3_aa: CASSIDRDYGYTF; cdr3_nt: TGTGCCAGCAGCATTGACAGAGACTATGGCTACACCTTC
d_call: NA; clone_size: NA; v_call: TRBV7-2; j_call: TRBJ2-5; cdr3_aa: CASSLAADAETQHF; cdr3_nt: TGTGCCAGCAGCTTAGCGGCAGACGCAGAGACCCAGCACTTC
d_call: NA; clone_size: many; v_call: TRBV2; j_call: TRBJ1-1; cdr3_aa: CASRIDSLEAFF; cdr3_nt: TGTGCCAGCAGGATCGACAGCCTTGAAGCTTTCTTT
d_call: NA; clone_size: NA; v_call: TRBV6-5; j_call: TRBJ2-7; cdr3_aa: CASSYSIPPYSYEQYF; cdr3_nt: TGTGCCAGCAGTTACTCGATCCCCCCCTACAGCTACGAGCAGTACTTC
d_call: TRBD1; clone_size: NA; v_call: TRBV19; j_call: TRBJ1-1; cdr3_aa: CASRTTGGKGDTEAFF; cdr3_nt: TGTGCCAGTAGAACGACAGGGGGCAAGGGAGACACTGAAGCTTTCTTT
d_call: NA; clone_size: many; v_call: TRBV6-1; j_call: TRBJ2-7; cdr3_aa: CASSATPSRRGQDEQYF; cdr3_nt: TGTGCCAGCAGTGCCACCCCCTCGAGGAGGGGGCAAGACGAGCAGTACTTC
d_call: TRBD1; clone_size: once; v_call: TRBV7-3; j_call: TRBJ2-7; cdr3_aa: CASSAAGGQGSYEQYF; cdr3_nt: TGTGCCAGCAGCGCGGCCGGGGGACAGGGTTCGTACGAGCAGTACTTC